The next 24 T cell receptor beta chains were all read from a single sample in a study of blood T cell repertoires in COVID-19. The table came from immunoSEQ multiplex PCR; TCRdb's copy has only in-frame clones and leaves some out. Among about 150,000 clones, around 84% were seen once, and the ten largest hold about 8%. The material sequenced was PBMCs or T cells enriched from blood (not recorded which). Receptors were obtained from a woman between 45 and 60 years old who had recovered from COVID-19.

The rearrangement joins TRBV7-2 to TRBJ2-3; D uncertain. Trimming left V 5 bases short and J 5 bases short, with 11 bases between. CDR3 length: 13 residues. CDR1 and CDR2 (germline): SGHTA, FQGNSA. The CDR3 here is CASSPSLKDTQYF. The CDR3 DNA reads as TGTGCCAGCAGCCCTTCCCTTAAAGATACGCAGTATTTT. Complete variable domain (other parts from reference TRBV7-2 and TRBJ2-3): GAGVSQSPSNKVTEKGKDVELRCDPISGHTALYWYRQSLGQGLEFLIYFQGNSAPDKSGLPSDRFSAERTGGSVSTLTIQRTQQEDSAVYLCASSPSLKDTQYFGPGTRLTVL.

Written as DNA, the CDR3 is TGTGCCGCCCGGACAGACCAGAACACTGAAGCTTTCTTT. Amino acids: CAARTDQNTEAFF. The genes are TRBV10-3 and TRBJ1-1, with a possible D match to TRBD1 (6 bases). The CDR3 spans 13 residues. Germline V gene lookup returns CDR1 ENHRY and CDR2 SYGVKD. V was cut by 11 bases and J by 1 base, with 14 bases left in between.

V and J are TRBV11-3 and TRBJ1-1; TRBD1 might be the D (5 bases). Germline-derived CDR1 and CDR2 are SGHNT and YENEEA. V gave up 4 bases and J gave up 4 bases, with 13 bases separating them. This CDR3 has 14 residues. The CDR3, as DNA: TGTGCCAGCAGCTCGACAGAATATAGCACTGAAGCTTTCTTT. It is translated as CASSSTEYSTEAFF.

CDR3 nucleotides: TGTGCCAGCAGCCAGGCTGGGTGGCGAGGGGAGACCCAGTACTTC. Its translation: CASSQAGWRGETQYF. J is TRBJ2-5 and V is TRBV14, with D possibly being TRBD2 (5 bases). Germline CDR1 and CDR2: SGHDN and FVKESK. There are 15 residues in the CDR3. V was clipped by 3 bases and J by 5 bases, with 16 bases between them.

The chain joins TRBV2 to TRBJ1-6, with D perhaps TRBD1 (6 bases). Germline assignment: CDR1 SNHLY and CDR2 FYNNEI. The CDR3 runs 13 residues. With 7 bases removed from V and 10 bases from J, the gap between germline ends came to 14 bases. The CDR3 sequence is CASTPGVGSPLHF. As DNA, the CDR3 is TGTGCCAGCACCCCAGGGGTTGGCTCACCCCTCCACTTT.

The chain joins TRBV5-4 to TRBJ2-3; D remains ambiguous. The CDR3 contains 14 residues. V was clipped by 1 base and J by 2 bases, with 8 bases between them. Germline CDR1 SGHNT, CDR2 YYREEE (reference sequence). The CDR3, as DNA: TGTGCCAGCAGCTTGTTCCTTTTCACAGATACGCAGTATTTT. Amino acids: CASSLFLFTDTQYF.

The chain has TRBV28 and TRBJ1-5; 9 bases align to TRBD1. Germline assignment: CDR1 MDHEN and CDR2 SYDVKM. The junction had 13 bases not matched to a gene; V was cut back by 6 bases and J by 4 bases. The CDR3 is made up of 17 amino acids. The CDR3 nucleotides read TGTGCCAGCAGCCCCGGGACAGGGTACTCCCATAATCAGCCCCAGCATTTT. Amino acids: CASSPGTGYSHNQPQHF. Full variable domain (remainder filled in from reference TRBV28 and TRBJ1-5): DVKVTQSSRYLVKRTGEKVFLECVQDMDHENMFWYRQDPGLGLRLIYFSYDVKMKEKGDIPEGYSVSREKKERFSLILESASTNQTSMYLCASSPGTGYSHNQPQHFGDGTRLSIL.

The genes are TRBV25-1 and TRBJ1-2, with 7 bases lining up with TRBD1. J was trimmed by 4 bases and V by 4 bases; bases with no gene match: 15. The CDR3 length is 17 residues. The germline CDR1 and CDR2 sequences are MGHDK and SYGVNS. In nucleotides, the CDR3 is TGTGCCAGCAGTGCTGCCCTAGGGACAGAGAGAGGCTATGGCTACACCTTC. This translates into CASSAALGTERGYGYTF.

The sample holds a few counts of this clone. Distinct nucleotide sequences in the sample also encode this CDR3. This rearrangement joins TRBV6-2 or TRBV6-3 to TRBJ1-1; unclear D gene. Trimming shortened V by 3 bases and J by 1 base, and 9 bases separated the two germline ends. The CDR3 consists of 14 residues. CDR1 is MNHEY and CDR2 is SVGEGT in the germline V gene. The CDR3 region is CASSYSGGNTEAFF. CDR3 bases: TGTGCCAGCAGTTATTCCGGTGGGAACACTGAAGCTTTCTTT.

V gene TRBV19 combines with J gene TRBJ2-3, with a possible D match to TRBD1 (5 bases). Germline V gene data show CDR1 as LNHDA and CDR2 as SQIVND (reference sequence). CDR3 size: 13 residues. V shed 7 bases and J shed 5 bases, with 13 bases lying between them. CDR3 sequence: CASKDNRGDTQYF. CDR3 coding DNA: TGTGCCAGTAAGGACAATAGAGGAGATACGCAGTATTTT.

DNA for the CDR3: TGTGCCAGCAGTTACCGTAATCGGGAAAAACTGTTTTTT. Translated, it gives CASSYRNREKLFF. The chain has TRBV6-5 and TRBJ1-4; D ambiguous. The CDR3 covers 13 residues. Per the germline V gene, CDR1 is MNHEY and CDR2 is SVGAGI. The V and J ends lost 2 bases and 8 bases respectively, with 9 bases between them.

The rearrangement joins TRBV18 to TRBJ1-1, with D tentatively TRBD1 (5 bases). V dropped 4 bases and J dropped 0 bases, with 6 bases sitting between them. Looked up from germline, CDR1 is KGHSH and CDR2 is LQKENI. The CDR3 covers 13 residues. The CDR3, as DNA: TGTGCCAGCTCACAGGACATGAACACTGAAGCTTTCTTT. It codes for CASSQDMNTEAFF.

The chain is built from TRBV7-6 and TRBJ2-7, with TRBD2 matching over 10 bases. V was pared by 5 bases and J by 4 bases, with 8 bases of the junction left unmatched. Germline V gives CDR1 SGHVS, CDR2 FNYEAQ. The CDR3 has 15 amino acids. The CDR3 reads CASSPRSGGAYEQYF. In DNA form, the CDR3 reads TGTGCCAGCAGCCCACGGAGCGGGGGGGCTTACGAGCAGTACTTC.

This sequence joins TRBV18 and TRBJ2-6; D is ambiguous. CDR3 length: 15 residues. Germline CDR1 and CDR2: KGHSH and LQKENI. V lost 0 bases to trimming and J lost 4 bases, with 7 bases between them. CDR3 sequence: CASSPPGSGANVLTF. The DNA of the CDR3 is TGTGCCAGCTCACCACCCGGGTCCGGGGCCAACGTCCTGACTTTC.

The genes are TRBV3-1 (or the pseudogene TRBV3-2) and TRBJ2-2; 10 nucleotides align to TRBD2. Germline loops: CDR1 LGHDT, CDR2 YNNKEL (reference sequence). This CDR3 contains 17 residues. V shed 0 bases, J shed 3 bases, and the junction held 4 bases outside the gene matches. The CDR3 nucleotides are TGTGCCAGCAGCCAAGACCCCCTAGCGGGAGACACCGGGGAGCTGTTTTTT. Translated: CASSQDPLAGDTGELFF.

This clone was found once. This chain links TRBV7-9 with TRBJ2-3; a weak D match, TRBD2 (6 bases). There are 19 residues in the CDR3. Germline-derived CDR1 and CDR2 are SEHNR and FQNEAQ (reference sequence). Trimming removed 0 bases at V and 4 bases at J, with 23 bases between. This CDR3 is CASSLAETWGSPSADTQYF. DNA of the CDR3: TGTGCCAGCAGCTTAGCCGAGACGTGGGGCAGCCCTAGCGCAGATACGCAGTATTTT.

This sequence joins TRBV7-9 and TRBJ2-7; unclear D gene. The CDR3 covers 13 residues. In germline, CDR1 is SEHNR, CDR2 FQNEAQ (reference sequence). Trimming pared 2 bases from V and 3 bases from J, leaving 8 bases between. The CDR3 protein is CASSLSNRYEQYF. The CDR3 DNA sequence: TGTGCCAGCAGCTTATCTAATCGCTACGAGCAGTACTTC.

J is TRBJ2-1 and V is TRBV19; 7 nucleotides align to TRBD2. The V segment lost 4 bases and the J segment 1 base; nucleotides outside the gene matches: 1. Germline CDR1 and CDR2: LNHDA and SQIVND (reference sequence). The CDR3 totals 14 residues. The CDR3 DNA reads as TGTGCCAGTAGTAGCGGGAGATCCTACAATGAGCAGTTCTTC. This sequence encodes CASSSGRSYNEQFF.

The V call is TRBV14, the J call TRBJ1-6; no definite D call. CDR1 is SGHDN and CDR2 is FVKESK in the germline V gene. Between the trimmed V and J ends, which lost 0 bases and 0 bases, there was a span of 9 bases. CDR3 length equals 17 residues. The CDR3 nucleotides read TGTGCCAGCAGCCAAGATGTCGGGAGCTCCTATAATTCACCCCTCCACTTT. Protein sequence: CASSQDVGSSYNSPLHF.

V and J are TRBV6-5 and TRBJ1-2, with no clear D. This CDR3 spans 13 amino acids. Germline CDR1 and CDR2: MNHEY and SVGAGI. V was clipped by 6 bases and J by 4 bases, with 12 bases between them. Here the CDR3 DNA reads TGTGCCAGCAGATCTCCGAGAACCTATGGCTACACCTTC. Its translation is CASRSPRTYGYTF.

The chain combines TRBV20-1 with TRBJ2-2, with 11 bases matching TRBD2. Per the germline V gene, CDR1 is DFQATT and CDR2 is SNEGSKA (reference sequence). The CDR3 runs 16 residues. V lost 3 bases to trimming and J lost 6 bases; unmatched junction nucleotides: 9. CDR3 amino acids: CSASRPSGRPAGELFF. The DNA of the CDR3 is TGCAGTGCTAGTCGGCCTAGCGGGAGGCCCGCCGGGGAGCTGTTTTTT.

This clone has a handful of counts. The chain is built from TRBV18 and TRBJ1-4; D remains ambiguous. The CDR3 extends over 14 amino acids. The germline V gene has CDR1 KGHSH and CDR2 LQKENI. Trimming stripped 5 bases from V and 5 bases from J, with 12 bases between. The CDR3 nucleotides are TGTGCCAGCTCATCCCCACAATTGAATGAAAAACTGTTTTTT. This translates into CASSSPQLNEKLFF.

The chain has TRBV27 and TRBJ1-5; D gene uncertain. CDR1 is MNHEY, CDR2 SMNVEV, per germline (reference sequence). This CDR3 has 15 amino acids. The V end lost 3 bases, the J end lost 0 bases, and 9 bases lay between the germline ends. The CDR3, as DNA: TGTGCCAGCAGTTTTAACCCGGTTAGCAATCAGCCCCAGCATTTT. This codes for CASSFNPVSNQPQHF.

This clone has a single count. The rearrangement links TRBV20-1 to TRBJ1-1; weak D call: TRBD1 (5 bases). CDR1 and CDR2 from the germline V gene are DFQATT and SNEGSKA (reference sequence). The CDR3 contains 10 residues. The CDR3, as DNA: TGCGGGACGGGGGACACTGAAGCTTTCTTT. Protein sequence: CGTGDTEAFF.